This T cell receptor (beta chain) was sequenced for a study of naive and memory T cell subsets. Notes on this clonotype: What it binds is unknown.

Overall study findings and caveats: TCR abundance followed a power law differing between naive and memory subsets. A few larger clonotypes appeared in naive repertoires, especially CD8, possibly memory cells re-expressing CD45RA.

The beta constant-region primer was an equimolar mix of two oligonucleotides covering TRBC1 and TRBC2. Nested alpha and beta constant-region primers with the SP2 primer drove four PCR rounds on ligated cDNA. TCRdb reprocessed the UMI-ligation and nested PCR reads with MiXCR, giving one entry per CDR3 protein. The profile shows about 160,000 distinct CDR3 sequences, about 20% of them singletons. Germline V gene lookup returns CDR1 SQVTM and CDR2 ANQGSEA. This CDR3 has 12 residues. V was shortened by 4 bases and J by 4 bases, with 10 bases between the two germline ends. The sequenced sample was naive CD4+ T cells from blood. The sequence derives from a human donor in good health. The V gene is TRBV29-1, the J gene TRBJ1-2; D gene ambiguous. In DNA, the CDR3 is TGCAGCGTTGGGATCAGTGCCTATGGCTACACCTTC. It translates to CSVGISAYGYTF.